This note documents a single T cell receptor beta chain sequence. Its antigen is unknown. The record originates from a study of post-analysis software for immune sequencing data. Study information: Clinical courses comprised relapsing-remitting, secondary progressive and progressive-relapsing multiple sclerosis.

Incorporated into the TCR beta cDNA libraries were unique molecular identifiers, which served to reduce PCR and sequencing biases. T cells numbering about 0.9 to 10 million yielded cDNA molecules that totaled approximately 500,000. TCRdb called the PCR reads again in MiXCR, with one record for every CDR3 protein. Of over 300,000 distinct CDR3 sequences listed, less than 40% were seen once; the top ten hold around an eighth. Trimming took off 5 bases at V and 4 bases at J, with 18 bases between the two ends. Per the germline V gene, CDR1 is SEHNR and CDR2 is FQNEAQ (reference sequence). This CDR3 spans 16 amino acids. Study conclusions and caveats: Co-batched samples clustered tightly together by F measure. The study found significantly lower normalized Chao1 diversity in multiple sclerosis patients than in controls. About five TRBV segments appeared more often in patients than in controls, and TRBV5-6, TRBV5-1 and TRBV20-1 were among these.

The TCR was taken from a girl under 18 with multiple sclerosis. The chain combines TRBV7-9 with TRBJ2-1; D not resolved. The specimen sequenced was blood. The CDR3 DNA is TGTGCCAGCAGCCCGAGGTCGGCAAGTAATTACAATGAGCAGTTCTTC. Translated: CASSPRSASNYNEQFF.